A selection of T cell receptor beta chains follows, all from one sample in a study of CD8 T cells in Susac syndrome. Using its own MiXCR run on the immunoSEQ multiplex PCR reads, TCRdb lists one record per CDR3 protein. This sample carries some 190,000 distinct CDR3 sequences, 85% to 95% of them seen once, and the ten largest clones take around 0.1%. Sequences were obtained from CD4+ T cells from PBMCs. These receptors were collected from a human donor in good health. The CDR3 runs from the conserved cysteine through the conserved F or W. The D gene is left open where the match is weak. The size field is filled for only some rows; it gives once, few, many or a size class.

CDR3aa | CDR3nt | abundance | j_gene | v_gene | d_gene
CATGSGTGVTDTQYF | TGTGCCACGGGGTCCGGGACAGGGGTTACAGATACGCAGTATTTT | . | TRBJ2-3 | TRBV19 | TRBD1
CASSSTLRTGGSYNEQFF | TGTGCCAGCAGCTCAACCCTCCGGACAGGGGGCTCCTACAATGAGCAGTTCTTC | . | TRBJ2-1 | TRBV7-3 | TRBD1
CASSSGTSGVAQYF | TGTGCCAGTAGTTCTGGGACTAGCGGGGTGGCGCAGTATTTT | . | TRBJ2-3 | TRBV19 | TRBD2
CSVGLGGTEAFF | TGCAGCGTTGGCCTCGGGGGCACTGAAGCTTTCTTT | once | TRBJ1-1 | TRBV29-1 | .
CASSQGALSGGADEQFF | TGTGCCAGCAGCCAGGGAGCCCTTAGCGGGGGGGCGGATGAGCAGTTCTTC | . | TRBJ2-1 | TRBV4-2 | TRBD2
CASSDNWTGVTEAFF | TGTGCCAGCAGTGATAATTGGACAGGGGTCACTGAAGCTTTCTTT | . | TRBJ1-1 | TRBV2 | TRBD1
CASSPYRGYEQYF | TGTGCCAGCAGCCCGTACAGGGGCTACGAGCAGTACTTC | . | TRBJ2-7 | TRBV7-3 | TRBD1
CASSFDRPNGYTF | TGTGCCAGCAGCTTCGACAGGCCAAATGGCTACACCTTC | . | TRBJ1-2 | TRBV7-9 | .
CASTLSQGSSPLHF | TGTGCCAGCACCCTCTCCCAGGGTAGTTCACCCCTCCACTTT | . | TRBJ1-6 | TRBV12-3/TRBV12-4 | .
CASSPEMRQILKGEAFF | TGTGCCAGCAGCCCGGAAATGAGACAGATTCTCAAAGGTGAAGCTTTCTTT | . | TRBJ1-1 | TRBV7-9 | .
CAISVRPDRGNEQFF | TGTGCCATCAGTGTTCGGCCGGACAGGGGCAATGAGCAGTTCTTC | . | TRBJ2-1 | TRBV10-3 | TRBD1
CASSLSRRGVQETQYF | TGTGCCAGCAGCCTATCCAGAAGGGGGGTCCAAGAGACCCAGTACTTC | . | TRBJ2-5 | TRBV2 | .
CASSYSGGANTGELFF | TGTGCCAGCAGTTACTCGGGCGGGGCAAACACCGGGGAGCTGTTTTTT | . | TRBJ2-2 | TRBV6-5 | .
CASSFLLNTEAFF | TGTGCCAGCAGCTTTCTACTGAACACTGAAGCTTTCTTT | . | TRBJ1-1 | TRBV11-3 | .
CASSPPRTVFNQPQHF | TGTGCCAGCAGCCCCCCGAGGACGGTTTTCAATCAGCCCCAGCATTTT | . | TRBJ1-5 | TRBV7-8 | .
CASIRGGAADTQYF | TGTGCCAGCATTCGAGGGGGGGCAGCAGATACGCAGTATTTT | . | TRBJ2-3 | TRBV7-2 | .
CASSPIGRSDVEAFF | TGTGCCAGCAGCCCCATCGGTAGGTCAGATGTTGAAGCTTTCTTT | . | TRBJ1-1 | TRBV7-3 | .
CASSLTGGVHEQFF | TGTGCCAGCAGTCTAACAGGGGGGGTCCATGAGCAGTTCTTC | . | TRBJ2-1 | TRBV6-1 | .
CSATGGRPLSVADTQYF | TGCAGTGCTACAGGGGGAAGGCCCCTGAGTGTAGCAGATACGCAGTATTTT | . | TRBJ2-3 | TRBV20-1 | TRBD1
CASSPGLTGVSYNEQFF | TGTGCCAGCAGTCCCGGCCTGACAGGGGTCTCCTACAATGAGCAGTTCTTC | . | TRBJ2-1 | TRBV27 | TRBD1
CASSLALGPDTQYF | TGCGCCAGCAGCTTGGCTCTGGGGCCAGATACGCAGTATTTT | . | TRBJ2-3 | TRBV5-1 | .
CASTLDPSEQFF | TGTGCCAGCACCCTCGACCCCTCCGAGCAGTTCTTC | . | TRBJ2-1 | TRBV7-2 | .
CASSESDPLHF | TGTGCCAGCAGTGAATCGGATCCCCTCCACTTT | . | TRBJ1-6 | TRBV6-1 | .
CSVRGGPGETQYF | TGCAGCGTTCGGGGGGGGCCGGGGGAGACCCAGTACTTC | . | TRBJ2-5 | TRBV29-1 | TRBD2
CASSPRQGAVTEAFF | TGTGCCAGCAGCCCTAGACAGGGGGCGGTCACTGAAGCTTTCTTT | . | TRBJ1-1 | TRBV7-2 | TRBD1
CSAIGAGANTGELFF | TGCAGTGCTATTGGGGCAGGGGCGAACACCGGGGAGCTGTTTTTT | . | TRBJ2-2 | TRBV20-1 | .
CASSRTGGDVPGELFF | TGTGCCAGCAGCCGGACAGGGGGCGATGTCCCCGGGGAGCTGTTTTTT | . | TRBJ2-2 | TRBV7-8 | TRBD1
CASSQATGETGEQFF | TGTGCCAGCAGCCAAGCCACAGGGGAGACTGGTGAGCAGTTCTTC | . | TRBJ2-1 | TRBV7-6 | TRBD1
CASSLGRNGGAFF | TGTGCCAGCAGCTTGGGACGCAACGGAGGGGCTTTCTTT | . | TRBJ1-1 | TRBV5-6 | .
CASSSSPSSYNEQFF | TGTGCCAGCAGTTCAAGCCCGAGCTCCTACAATGAGCAGTTCTTC | . | TRBJ2-1 | TRBV12-3/TRBV12-4 | .
CASSFRNEQFF | TGTGCCAGCAGTTTTAGGAATGAGCAGTTCTTC | few | TRBJ2-1 | TRBV28 | .
CAIKTASGNTIYF | TGTGCCATCAAAACAGCCTCTGGAAACACCATATATTTT | . | TRBJ1-3 | TRBV10-3 | .
CASSSPKGGPREQYF | TGTGCCAGCAGTTCCCCGAAGGGGGGACCTCGGGAGCAGTACTTC | . | TRBJ2-7 | TRBV6-5 | .
CAWSRRGNTEAFF | TGTGCCTGGAGCCGAAGGGGGAACACTGAAGCTTTCTTT | . | TRBJ1-1 | TRBV30 | .
CASSEGSPAAKNIQYF | TGTGCCAGCAGTGAGGGCAGCCCGGCGGCCAAAAACATTCAGTACTTC | once | TRBJ2-4 | TRBV6-1 | .
CSARLTFWDNEQFF | TGCAGTGCTAGATTGACGTTTTGGGACAATGAGCAGTTCTTC | . | TRBJ2-1 | TRBV20-1 | .
CASRKTHNEQFF | TGTGCCAGCCGAAAAACTCACAATGAGCAGTTCTTC | . | TRBJ2-1 | TRBV5-4 | .
CASSPGGIYNEQFF | TGTGCCAGCAGCCCAGGGGGGATTTACAATGAGCAGTTCTTC | . | TRBJ2-1 | TRBV11-3 | .
CASSPRSGGEGELFF | TGTGCCAGCAGCCCACGGAGCGGGGGGGAGGGGGAGCTGTTTTTT | . | TRBJ2-2 | TRBV11-2 | TRBD2
CAISGGTSRLGGYTF | TGTGCCATCAGTGGTGGGACAAGCCGTTTAGGGGGCTACACCTTC | once | TRBJ1-2 | TRBV10-3 | .
CASKLRVTIKNTEAFF | TGTGCCAGCAAACTTAGGGTGACCATCAAGAACACTGAAGCTTTCTTT | . | TRBJ1-1 | TRBV28 | .
CASSPDRGPNQPQHF | TGTGCCAGCTCACCGGACAGGGGTCCCAATCAGCCCCAGCATTTT | . | TRBJ1-5 | TRBV18 | TRBD1
CASSQGSRTEAFF | TGTGCCAGCAGCCAGGGGTCGCGGACTGAAGCTTTCTTT | . | TRBJ1-1 | TRBV3-1 | .
CASSLIAGGTDTQYF | TGTGCCAGCAGCTTAATAGCGGGGGGCACAGATACGCAGTATTTT | once | TRBJ2-3 | TRBV7-9 | TRBD2
CSVAPGRGETQYF | TGCAGCGTTGCTCCGGGGCGAGGGGAGACCCAGTACTTC | . | TRBJ2-5 | TRBV29-1 | .
CAIKGDGDTGELFF | TGTGCCATCAAAGGGGACGGCGACACCGGGGAGCTGTTTTTT | . | TRBJ2-2 | TRBV7-9 | .
CASSPDSVFSEAFF | TGTGCCAGCAGCCCGGACTCAGTTTTCTCTGAAGCTTTCTTT | . | TRBJ1-1 | TRBV2 | .